This TCR beta chain was documented in a study of T cells after yellow fever vaccination. TCRdb processed the 5' RACE reads anew with MiXCR; each CDR3 protein has one entry. The data show 150,000 to 200,000 distinct CDR3 sequences, roughly a tenth seen once. CDR1 is LNHNV and CDR2 is YYDKDF in the germline V gene (reference sequence). The CDR3 covers 15 residues. V lost 4 bases, J lost 4 bases, and 16 bases lay in between. This sequence was found in a man aged 18 to 29 who received the YFV17D yellow fever vaccine. The chain is built from TRBV15 and TRBJ2-5; weak D call: TRBD2 (5 bases). The sequenced sample was CD8+ T cells sorted from PBMCs, obtained 45 days after the yellow fever booster vaccination. The CDR3 coding sequence is TGTGCCACCAGCATGGCGGCTAGCTCCCCAGAGACCCAGTACTTC. Its protein is CATSMAASSPETQYF.